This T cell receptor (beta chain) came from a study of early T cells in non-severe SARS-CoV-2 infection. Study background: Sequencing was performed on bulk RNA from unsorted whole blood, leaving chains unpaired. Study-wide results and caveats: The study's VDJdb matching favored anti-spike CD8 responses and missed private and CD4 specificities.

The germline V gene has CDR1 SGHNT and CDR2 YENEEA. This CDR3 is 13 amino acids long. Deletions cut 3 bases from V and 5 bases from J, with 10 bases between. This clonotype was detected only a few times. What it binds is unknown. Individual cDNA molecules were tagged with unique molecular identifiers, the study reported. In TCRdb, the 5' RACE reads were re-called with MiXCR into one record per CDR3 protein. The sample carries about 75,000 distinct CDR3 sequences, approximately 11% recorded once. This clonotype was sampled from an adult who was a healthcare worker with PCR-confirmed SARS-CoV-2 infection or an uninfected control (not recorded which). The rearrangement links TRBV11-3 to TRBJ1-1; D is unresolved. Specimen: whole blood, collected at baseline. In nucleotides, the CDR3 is TGTGCCAGCAGCTTTCAGTATAAAACTGAAGCTTTCTTT. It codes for CASSFQYKTEAFF.